This T cell receptor (beta chain) was retrieved from a study of blood T cells in healthy people across ages. At the level of the study: The template switching approach captured approximately one barcoded beta molecule for every two T cells.

This clonotype was seen repeatedly, ten times or more. The antigen is unknown. CDR3 length equals 15 residues. Germline values: CDR1 MDHEN, CDR2 SYDVKM. J gave up 0 bases and V 6 bases, and 4 bases lay outside the gene matches. A J-beta primer mix and a sample-barcoded 5' primer were used in a second PCR of about 7 to 11 cycles. TCRdb re-analysed the 5' RACE reads in MiXCR, keeping a single row per CDR3 protein. The sample records hundreds of thousands of distinct CDR3 sequences, over 40% being singletons. Overall study findings and caveats: Older individuals had lower TCR beta diversity per million T cells (the decline was roughly linear).

This clonotype was obtained from a woman older than 75 in good health. V usage is TRBV28 and J usage is TRBJ2-4; 8 nucleotides agree with TRBD1. Source material: blood. The CDR3 sequence: CASRGQDLAKNIQYF. The CDR3 DNA reads TGTGCCAGCAGGGGACAGGACCTAGCCAAAAACATTCAGTACTTC.